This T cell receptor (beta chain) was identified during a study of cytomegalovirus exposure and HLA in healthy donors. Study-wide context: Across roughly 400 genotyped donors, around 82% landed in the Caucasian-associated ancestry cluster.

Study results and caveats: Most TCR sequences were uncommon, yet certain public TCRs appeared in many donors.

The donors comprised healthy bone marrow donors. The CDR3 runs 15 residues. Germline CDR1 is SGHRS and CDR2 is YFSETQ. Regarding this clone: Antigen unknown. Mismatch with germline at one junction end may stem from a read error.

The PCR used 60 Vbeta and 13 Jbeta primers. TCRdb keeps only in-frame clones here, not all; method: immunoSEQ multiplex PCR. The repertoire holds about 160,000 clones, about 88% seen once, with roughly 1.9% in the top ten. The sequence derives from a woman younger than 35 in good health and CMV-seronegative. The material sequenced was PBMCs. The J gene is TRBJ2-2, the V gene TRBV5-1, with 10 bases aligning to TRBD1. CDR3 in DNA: TGCGCCAGCGGCTTGGGACAGGGGAAGACCGGGGAGCTGTTTTTT. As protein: CASGLGQGKTGELFF.